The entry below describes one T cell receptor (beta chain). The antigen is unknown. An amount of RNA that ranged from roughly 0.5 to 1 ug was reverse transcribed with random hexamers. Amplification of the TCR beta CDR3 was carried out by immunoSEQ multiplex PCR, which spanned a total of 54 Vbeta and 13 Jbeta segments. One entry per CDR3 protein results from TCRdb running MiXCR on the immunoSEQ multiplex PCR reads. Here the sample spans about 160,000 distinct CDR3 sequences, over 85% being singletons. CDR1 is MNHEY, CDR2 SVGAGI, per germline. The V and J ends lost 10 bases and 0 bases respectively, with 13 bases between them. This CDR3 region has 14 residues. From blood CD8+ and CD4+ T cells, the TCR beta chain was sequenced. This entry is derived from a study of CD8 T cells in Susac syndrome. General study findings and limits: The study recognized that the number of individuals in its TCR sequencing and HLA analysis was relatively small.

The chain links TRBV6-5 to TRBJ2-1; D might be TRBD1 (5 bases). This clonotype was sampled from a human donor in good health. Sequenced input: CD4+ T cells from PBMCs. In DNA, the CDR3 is TGTGCCACCCAACCCAGGGTCTCCTACAATGAGCAGTTCTTC. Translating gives CATQPRVSYNEQFF.